This TCR beta chain was captured in a study of monozygotic twins with inflammatory bowel disease (dated by TCRdb to the late 2010s). The study in broad terms: The full study comprised some 30 monozygotic twin pairs: nine German pairs (four IBD-concordant, five IBD-discordant) and 19 IBD-discordant Danish pairs. The search for disease-associated traits relied mainly on comparing, within discordant pairs, IBD patients with their genetically identical healthy co-twins. Each individual had, on average, about 151 000 unique TCRalpha sequences and 181 000 unique TCRbeta sequences available for analysis.

Notes on this clonotype: The antigen this receptor binds is unknown.

The receptor library was made with 5' RACE. For each TCR library, approximately 3,700 ng of total RNA was used. For each sample, cDNA was synthesized in eight separate reactions using SMARTScribe reverse transcriptase. Unique molecular identifiers containing a 6-nucleotide sample barcode were introduced through template switching during cDNA synthesis. TCRalpha and TCRbeta cDNA was amplified in two nested PCRs of approximately 16 and 10 cycles, and bead purification was carried out after each PCR. Before amplification, the cDNA was treated with uracil DNA-glycosylase and purified using the QIAquick PCR purification kit. The second PCR added Illumina TruSeq-compatible adapters along with sample-specific barcodes. Library quality and concentration were assessed using TapeStation and Qubit, and about 4.7 ng of each library was pooled. Pooled libraries were sequenced on an Illumina HiSeq2500 single-index Rapid Run with 2 x 100 bp reads and custom sequencing primers. Concerning the study's data processing: MiGEC version 1.2.6 was used for UMI-based consensus assembly to correct PCR and sequencing errors. MiXCR version 2.1.1 was used for V(D)J alignment, clonotype assembly and CDR3 extraction. To normalise gene usage, clonotype sharing and MAIT/NKT TCR abundance, the top 1000, 10 000 and 20 000 clonotypes in each sample were analysed. After downsampling to 27 000 UMIs, diversity was calculated as the inverse Simpson index using the vegan R package. Paired Mann-Whitney U tests were applied to discordant twin pairs, and Benjamini-Hochberg correction was used for multiple testing. TCRdb reprocessed the reads; each CDR3 protein sequence makes one entry, and DNA is unavailable. In this record, the V and J calls reflect TCRdb's handling and not the investigators' own analysis. This sample's table contains some 200,000 distinct CDR3 sequences. The biggest ten clones account for approximately 1.5% of the sample.

Based on the germline V gene, the CDR1 and CDR2 sequences are SGHTA and FQGTGA. The CDR3 has 16 amino acids, counting the end cysteine and phenylalanine. The record lacks a DNA sequence. From each donor, a roughly 2.5 ml peripheral blood sample was drawn into PAXgene tubes and stored at -80 degrees C. Without T cell sorting, total RNA was isolated from whole blood using the PAXgene blood miRNA kit on an automated QIAcube. Deep TCRalpha and TCRbeta repertoire profiling with unique molecular barcoding was performed on peripheral blood of monozygotic twin pairs concordant or discordant for inflammatory bowel disease. Smoking habits were recorded for all twin pairs, and each individual was classified as a current, former or never smoker. Paper-wide results and their limitations: TCRbeta repertoire diversity, by inverse Simpson index, was decreased in IBD patients compared with their healthy co-twins. Background noise and inter-individual variability may have been introduced into the repertoires by the differing immunosuppressive treatments among patients. The analysis was unable to tell apart different T cell subtypes. Repertoire similarity did not differ between concordant and discordant twins, possibly due to limited statistical power. Compared with healthy twins, IBD patients had fewer clonotypes in common with other individuals, a difference most pronounced in patients showing signs of disease activity. No single strong signal or clonotype linked to IBD turned up in the results, so the idea that one exists was not supported.

The rearranged segments are TRBV7-3 and TRBJ1-5; as DNA is missing, the TRBD1 call by TCRdb cannot be tested. What was sequenced was blood. The source is a human donor with ulcerative colitis or Crohn's disease, or a healthy co-twin of an affected twin (not recorded which). The CDR3 corresponds to CASSSRDRGITWPQHF.